This TCR beta chain was obtained from a study of type 1 regulatory T cells. At the level of the study: T-allo10 is a Tr1-enriched, alloantigen-specific CD4 T cell product made in vitro.

TCRdb recomputed calls from the reads with MiXCR, one row per CDR3 protein. The data contain approximately 77,000 distinct CDR3 sequences, less than 25% of them singletons. The CDR3 has 14 amino acids. V was trimmed by 6 bases and J by 6 bases, leaving 15 bases between them. This clonotype was seen more than once but under ten times. What it binds is unknown. Findings and limits, study-wide: Compared with non-type 1 regulatory T cells, type 1 regulatory T cells showed a more restricted TCR repertoire.

The clonotype comes from a human donor in good health. V gene TRBV12-3 or TRBV12-4 combines with J gene TRBJ2-1, with D tentatively TRBD2 (6 bases). Material for sequencing was cultured type 1 regulatory T (Tr1) cells, either the whole culture or a sorted fraction (not recorded which). The CDR3 loop reads CASRDRGSFNEQFF. Written as DNA, the CDR3 is TGTGCCAGCAGGGACCGGGGGAGTTTCAATGAGCAGTTCTTC.